The T cell receptor (beta chain) described here comes from a study of CD8 T cells in Susac syndrome. Reverse transcription of 0.5 to 1 ug RNA was performed with random hexamers. TCRdb re-derived calls from the immunoSEQ multiplex PCR reads in MiXCR, one entry per CDR3 protein. The sample holds some 150,000 distinct CDR3 sequences, roughly 94% seen once. The V end was cut by 3 bases, the J end by 2 bases, with 15 bases between. This CDR3 spans 15 amino acids. CDR1 DFQATT and CDR2 SNEGSKA come from the germline V gene (reference sequence). The rearrangement uses TRBV20-1 and TRBJ2-3; no reliable D call. The TCR sequence derives from a human donor in good health. Sequenced: CD4+ T cells from PBMCs. DNA of the CDR3: TGCAGTGCTAGTCGGCCCGCCGGGCTCACAGATACGCAGTATTTT. Translating gives CSASRPAGLTDTQYF.